The clone carrying this TCR beta chain was found once. Its antigen is unidentified. The V gene end was trimmed by 4 bases and the J gene end by 13 bases; junction bases not matched to a gene: 6. Germline-derived CDR1 and CDR2 are SGHTA and FQGNSA. The CDR3 is 13 residues long. This record belongs to a study of blood T cells in healthy people across ages. Study background: The capture of about one barcoded beta molecule per two T cells was achieved by template switching.

Russia was home to the donors, healthy Caucasian individuals aged roughly 6 to 95. Findings and caveats of the study: There were more naive CD4+ cells and higher diversity in long-lived donors than in aged donors.

With a J-beta primer mix and a sample-barcoded 5' primer, a second PCR ran roughly 6 to 11 cycles. MiXCR, applied by TCRdb to the 5' RACE reads, yields one record per CDR3 protein. This sample has about 830,000 distinct CDR3 sequences, with around 62% found just once. The origin of this receptor is a man aged 25 to 40 in good health. The gene calls are TRBV7-2 and TRBJ2-4, with 11 bases lining up with TRBD1. Material for sequencing was blood. Written as DNA, the CDR3 is TGTGCCAGCAGCTCAGCGGGACAGGGGGAGCAGTACTTC. Translation gives CASSSAGQGEQYF.